The rows below give T cell receptor beta chains drawn from one sample of a study of cytomegalovirus exposure and HLA in healthy donors. TCRdb keeps only in-frame clones here, not all; method: immunoSEQ multiplex PCR. The table lists approximately 77,000 clones. The sample taken for sequencing was PBMCs. The receptors were gathered from a man between 25 and 39 years old in good health and CMV-seronegative. The CDR3 runs from the conserved cysteine through the conserved F or W. The D gene is left open where the match is weak.

D gene	J gene	V gene	CDR3 protein	CDR3 DNA
NA	TRBJ1-5	TRBV4-3	CASSRDKNQPQHF	TGCGCCAGCAGCCGGGACAAGAATCAGCCCCAGCATTTT
TRBD1	TRBJ1-2	TRBV10-3	CAISDRGTGGYSNYGYTF	TGTGCCATCAGTGATAGAGGGACAGGGGGTTATTCTAACTATGGCTACACCTTC
NA	TRBJ1-5	TRBV4-2	CASSHAGQSNQPQHF	TGTGCCAGCAGCCATGCGGGTCAGAGCAATCAGCCCCAGCATTTT
NA	TRBJ2-7	TRBV2	CASLRGYSYEQYF	TGTGCCAGCTTACGCGGCTACTCCTACGAGCAGTACTTC
NA	TRBJ2-7	TRBV6-5	CASRPVLQVSYEQYF	TGTGCCAGCAGACCCGTTCTACAGGTATCCTACGAGCAGTACTTC
TRBD1	TRBJ1-2	TRBV19	CASNDRGQSRYGYTF	TGTGCCAGTAATGACAGGGGGCAATCTCGATATGGCTACACCTTC
NA	TRBJ2-5	TRBV7-2	CASTPSRATRETQYF	TGTGCCAGCACCCCTTCGCGGGCGACACGGGAGACCCAGTACTTC
TRBD1	TRBJ1-5	TRBV13	CASSEDRDQPQHF	TGTGCCAGCAGCGAGGACAGGGATCAGCCCCAGCATTTT
NA	TRBJ2-7	TRBV5-6	CASRFGEYRPTYEQYF	TGTGCCAGCAGATTTGGGGAATACAGGCCAACCTACGAGCAGTACTTC
NA	TRBJ2-7	TRBV4-2	CASSQGLVAYEQYF	TGTGCCAGCAGCCAAGGACTAGTGGCCTACGAGCAGTACTTC
NA	TRBJ1-2	TRBV19	CASSTAGLLIGYGYTF	TGTGCCAGTAGTACCGCGGGGCTCCTAATCGGGTATGGCTACACCTTC
NA	TRBJ2-1	TRBV29-1	CSVEESWTVQFF	TGCAGCGTTGAAGAGTCGTGGACTGTACAGTTCTTC
NA	TRBJ1-2	TRBV7-6	CASSLISQGGGYTF	TGTGCCAGCAGCTTAATCTCACAGGGTGGTGGCTACACCTTC
TRBD2	TRBJ2-1	TRBV11-3	CASSQASGGYNEQFF	TGTGCCAGCAGCCAGGCTAGCGGGGGATACAATGAGCAGTTCTTC
TRBD1	TRBJ1-1	TRBV29-1	CSAWRGGGTEAFF	TGCAGCGCCTGGAGAGGGGGCGGCACTGAAGCTTTCTTT
NA	TRBJ1-1	TRBV27	CASSFNGENTEAFF	TGTGCCAGCAGTTTTAACGGTGAGAACACTGAAGCTTTCTTT
NA	TRBJ2-2	TRBV25-1	CASSEGGATGELFF	TGTGCCAGCAGTGAAGGGGGCGCAACCGGGGAGCTGTTTTTT
NA	TRBJ2-2	TRBV4-1	CASSLGPLPWAGELFF	TGCGCCAGCAGCCTTGGGCCACTTCCCTGGGCCGGGGAGCTGTTTTTT
NA	TRBJ1-4	TRBV5-1	CASSLVETGDSEKLFF	TGCGCCAGCAGCTTGGTAGAGACAGGCGATTCTGAAAAACTGTTTTTT
TRBD2	TRBJ2-1	TRBV5-1	CASSFSGLAGGQFF	TGCGCCAGCAGCTTTTCCGGACTAGCGGGGGGGCAGTTCTTC
NA	TRBJ1-6	TRBV10-2	CASSGSTVSWGADSPLHF	TGCGCCAGCAGTGGCTCTACGGTATCGTGGGGCGCGGATTCACCCCTCCACTTT
TRBD1	TRBJ2-7	TRBV5-4	CASSTRTGHSYEQYF	TGTGCCAGCAGCACCCGGACAGGGCACTCCTACGAGCAGTACTTC
NA	TRBJ2-5	TRBV29-1	CSGGRAPQETQYF	TGCAGCGGGGGCCGAGCGCCTCAAGAGACCCAGTACTTC
NA	TRBJ2-3	TRBV5-1	CASSLRFSSTDTQYF	TGCGCCAGCAGCCTCAGATTCTCTAGCACAGATACGCAGTATTTT
NA	TRBJ1-5	TRBV6-5	CASSYPGGNQPQHF	TGTGCCAGCAGTTACCCAGGGGGCAATCAGCCCCAGCATTTT
TRBD1	TRBJ2-2	TRBV19	CASSSGTGINTGELFF	TGTGCCAGTAGTAGTGGGACAGGGATCAACACCGGGGAGCTGTTTTTT
NA	TRBJ2-7	TRBV2	CASSEDQASYEQYF	TGTGCCAGCAGTGAGGATCAGGCGTCCTACGAGCAGTACTTC
TRBD1	TRBJ2-2	TRBV5-6	CASSSSIQGPNTGELFF	TGTGCCAGCAGCTCCTCAATACAGGGGCCGAACACCGGGGAGCTGTTTTTT
NA	TRBJ2-3	TRBV5-6	CASSSAGGTDTQYF	TGTGCCAGCAGCAGTGCAGGCGGCACAGATACGCAGTATTTT
NA	TRBJ1-6	TRBV2	CASKIRTGNSPLHF	TGTGCCAGCAAAATTCGGACGGGAAATTCACCCCTCCACTTT
NA	TRBJ2-7	TRBV2	CASRRTPTYEQYF	TGTGCCAGCAGGAGGACTCCAACCTACGAGCAGTACTTC
NA	TRBJ1-2	TRBV6-5	CASSYSGLSYGYTF	TGTGCCAGCAGTTATTCGGGACTTTCCTATGGCTACACCTTC
NA	TRBJ2-2	TRBV11-2	CASSFYNRVWRTGELFF	TGTGCCAGCAGCTTTTACAACAGGGTATGGAGGACCGGGGAGCTGTTTTTT
TRBD1	TRBJ1-2	TRBV7-2	CASSLGPGQNYGYTF	TGTGCCAGCAGCTTGGGACCGGGACAGAACTATGGCTACACCTTC
TRBD1	TRBJ2-5	TRBV4-1	CASSREGQGETQYF	TGCGCCAGCAGCCGAGAAGGACAGGGTGAGACCCAGTACTTC
NA	TRBJ1-2	TRBV5-6	CASTLLTGTGGYTF	TGTGCCAGCACCCTCCTTACAGGAACTGGCGGCTACACCTTC
TRBD1	TRBJ2-7	TRBV5-1	CASSLRTGTFFSSYEQYF	TGCGCCAGCAGCTTGCGGACAGGAACCTTTTTTAGCTCCTACGAGCAGTACTTC
NA	TRBJ2-5	TRBV13	CASSAQETQYF	TGTGCCAGCAGCGCGCAAGAGACCCAGTACTTC
TRBD1	TRBJ1-6	TRBV30	CAWSAQGNSPLHF	TGTGCCTGGAGTGCACAGGGGAATTCACCCCTCCACTTT
TRBD1	TRBJ2-5	TRBV5-4	CASSPRDSQETQYF	TGTGCCAGCAGCCCAAGGGACAGCCAAGAGACCCAGTACTTC
TRBD2	TRBJ2-7	TRBV4-2	CASSRGTSGRNEQYF	TGTGCCAGCAGCCGCGGGACTAGCGGGAGAAACGAGCAGTACTTC
NA	TRBJ1-5	TRBV6-5	CASSRRGGYQPQHF	TGTGCCAGCAGTCGCAGGGGCGGATATCAGCCCCAGCATTTT
TRBD1	TRBJ1-2	TRBV19	CASTEHRGQGVEYGYTF	TGTGCCAGCACTGAGCACCGGGGTCAGGGGGTAGAGTATGGCTACACCTTC
TRBD2	TRBJ2-1	TRBV9	CASSEWTSGMNEQFF	TGTGCCAGCAGCGAATGGACTAGCGGGATGAATGAGCAGTTCTTC
NA	TRBJ1-2	TRBV6-5	CASSYRSNYGYTF	TGTGCCAGCAGTTATAGGAGCAACTATGGCTACACCTTC
NA	TRBJ2-7	TRBV7-2	CASSLAEDGAYEQYF	TGTGCCAGCAGCTTAGCGGAGGACGGGGCCTACGAGCAGTACTTC
TRBD2	TRBJ2-5	TRBV4-3	CASSQDVAGYQETQYF	TGCGCCAGCAGCCAAGATGTAGCGGGGTACCAAGAGACCCAGTACTTC
TRBD2	TRBJ2-5	TRBV6-5	CASRAGLAGAETQYF	TGTGCCAGCAGGGCCGGACTAGCGGGAGCGGAGACCCAGTACTTC
NA	TRBJ1-2	TRBV5-4	CASSEVRVGGYTF	TGTGCCAGCAGCGAGGTCAGAGTCGGGGGCTACACCTTC
NA	TRBJ1-1	TRBV6-5	CASTSFRGATEAFF	TGTGCCAGCACTTCCTTCCGGGGGGCAACTGAAGCTTTCTTT
NA	TRBJ2-7	TRBV4-1	CASSLRDFYEQYF	TGCGCCAGCAGCCTCCGGGACTTCTACGAGCAGTACTTC
NA	TRBJ1-2	TRBV6-1	CASSSSTANYGYTF	NA
TRBD1	TRBJ2-1	TRBV15	CATSRVPGTGYNEQFF	TGTGCCACCAGCAGAGTCCCCGGGACAGGCTACAATGAGCAGTTCTTC